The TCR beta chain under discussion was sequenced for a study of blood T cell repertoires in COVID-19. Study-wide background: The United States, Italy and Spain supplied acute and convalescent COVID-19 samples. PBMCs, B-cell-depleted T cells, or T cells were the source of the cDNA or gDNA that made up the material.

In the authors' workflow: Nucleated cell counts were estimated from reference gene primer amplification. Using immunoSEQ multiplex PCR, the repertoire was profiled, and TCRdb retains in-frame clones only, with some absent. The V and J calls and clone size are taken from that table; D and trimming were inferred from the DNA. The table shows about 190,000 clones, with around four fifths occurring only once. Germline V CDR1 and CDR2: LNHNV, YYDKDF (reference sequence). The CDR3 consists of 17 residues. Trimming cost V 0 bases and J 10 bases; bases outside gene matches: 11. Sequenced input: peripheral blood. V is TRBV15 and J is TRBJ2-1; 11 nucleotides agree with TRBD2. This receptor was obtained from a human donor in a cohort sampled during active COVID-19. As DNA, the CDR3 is TGTGCCACCAGCAGAGATTTAGCACTAGCGGGAGTAGGGGAGCAGTTCTTC. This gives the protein CATSRDLALAGVGEQFF.